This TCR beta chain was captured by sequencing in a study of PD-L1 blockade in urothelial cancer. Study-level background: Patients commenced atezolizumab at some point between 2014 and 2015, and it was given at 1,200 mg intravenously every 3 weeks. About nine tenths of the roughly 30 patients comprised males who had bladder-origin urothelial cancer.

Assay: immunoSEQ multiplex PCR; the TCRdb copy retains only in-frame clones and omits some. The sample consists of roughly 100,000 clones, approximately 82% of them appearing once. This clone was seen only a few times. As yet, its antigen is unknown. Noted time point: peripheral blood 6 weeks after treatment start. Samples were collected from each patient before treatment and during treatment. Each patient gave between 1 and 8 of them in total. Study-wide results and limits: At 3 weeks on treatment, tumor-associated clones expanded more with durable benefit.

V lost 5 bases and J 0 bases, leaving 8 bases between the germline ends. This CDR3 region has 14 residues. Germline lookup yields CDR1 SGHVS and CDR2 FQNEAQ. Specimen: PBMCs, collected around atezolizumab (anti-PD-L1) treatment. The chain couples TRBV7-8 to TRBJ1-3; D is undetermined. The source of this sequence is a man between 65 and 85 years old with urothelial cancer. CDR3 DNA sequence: TGTGCCAGCAGCCATAGTAGCTCTGGAAACACCATATATTTT. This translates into CASSHSSSGNTIYF. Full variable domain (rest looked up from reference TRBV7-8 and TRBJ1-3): GAGVSQSPRYKVAKRGQDVALRCDPISGHVSLFWYQQALGQGPEFLTYFQNEAQLDKSGLPSDRFFAERPEGSVSTLKIQRTQQEDSAVYLCASSHSSSGNTIYFGEGSWLTVV.